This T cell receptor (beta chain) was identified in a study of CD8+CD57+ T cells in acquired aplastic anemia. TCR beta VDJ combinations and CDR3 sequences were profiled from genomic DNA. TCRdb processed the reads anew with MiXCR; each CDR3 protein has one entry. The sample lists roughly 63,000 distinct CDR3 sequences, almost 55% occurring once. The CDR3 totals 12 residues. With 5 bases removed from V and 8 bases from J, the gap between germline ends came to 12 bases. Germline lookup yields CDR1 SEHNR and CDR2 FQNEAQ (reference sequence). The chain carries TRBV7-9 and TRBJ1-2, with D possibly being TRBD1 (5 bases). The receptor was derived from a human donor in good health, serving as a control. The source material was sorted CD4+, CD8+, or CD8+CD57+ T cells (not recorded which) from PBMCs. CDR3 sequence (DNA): TGTGCCAGCAGCCCATCGGGGCCCGGCTACACCTTC. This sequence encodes CASSPSGPGYTF.